Below are 4 T cell receptor beta chains sequenced from a single sample in a study of spatial heterogeneity in lung cancer (dated by TCRdb to 2018 to 2020). The library was prepared using 5' RACE. These reads were obtained on a NextSeq 500. TCRdb reprocessed the public reads (quality trimming at Q25 with fastp, clone calling with MiXCR) and kept in-frame beta chains. Each CDR3 protein appears once, grouped with its most common genes and DNA. The sample table contains about 120,000 distinct CDR3 sequences; only one count was recorded for more than 10% of them. Roughly 17% of the sample comes from the top ten. The label giving this sample's time point can be read as: blood at routine non-recurrence follow-up after resection. Without any cell sorting, TCR sequencing was performed on whole RNA extracted either from tumor and nontumor lung tissue or from cryopreserved PBMC samples. The source material was PBMCs, sampled at follow-up. These receptors originate from a male donor with early-stage non-small cell lung cancer.

This clonotype was detected a few times. The chain is built from TRBV10-2 and TRBJ1-2; no firm D call. There are 13 residues in the CDR3. The germline V and J ends were trimmed by 3 bases and 8 bases, with 13 bases remaining between them. From germline, CDR1 is WSHSY and CDR2 SAAADI. CDR3 in DNA: TGCGCCAGCAGTGACAGTGGAGGTCGAGGCTACACCTTC. Translated, it gives CASSDSGGRGYTF.

The V and J genes are TRBV10-3 and TRBJ2-7; 7 bases map to TRBD2. The V gene's germline CDR1 is ENHRY and CDR2 SYGVKD. V trimming: 3 bases; J trimming: 6 bases; junction bases outside the gene matches: 14. The CDR3 runs to 16 residues. The CDR3 coding sequence is TGTGCCATCAGTGACTCCTCTGGACTAGAACGTAGCGAGCAGTACTTC. Translating gives CAISDSSGLERSEQYF.

The sample holds many counts of this clonotype. V usage is TRBV5-4 and J usage is TRBJ1-6; D gene unclear. The ends were cut back, 5 bases at V and 7 bases at J, with 7 bases in the middle. CDR3 length: 12 residues. Germline V gene lookup returns CDR1 SGHNT and CDR2 YYREEE (reference sequence). This CDR3 is CASSYINSPLHF. CDR3 nucleotides: TGTGCCAGCAGTTACATCAATTCACCCCTCCACTTT.

This chain links TRBV19 with TRBJ1-5; 12 positions match TRBD1. The J segment lost 7 bases and the V segment lost 0 bases, leaving 4 bases of the junction unmatched. The germline V gene has CDR1 LNHDA and CDR2 SQIVND (reference sequence). The CDR3 runs 16 residues. The CDR3 reads CASSIEGTGGWQPQHF. The CDR3 DNA reads as TGTGCCAGTAGTATAGAAGGGACAGGGGGCTGGCAGCCCCAGCATTTT.